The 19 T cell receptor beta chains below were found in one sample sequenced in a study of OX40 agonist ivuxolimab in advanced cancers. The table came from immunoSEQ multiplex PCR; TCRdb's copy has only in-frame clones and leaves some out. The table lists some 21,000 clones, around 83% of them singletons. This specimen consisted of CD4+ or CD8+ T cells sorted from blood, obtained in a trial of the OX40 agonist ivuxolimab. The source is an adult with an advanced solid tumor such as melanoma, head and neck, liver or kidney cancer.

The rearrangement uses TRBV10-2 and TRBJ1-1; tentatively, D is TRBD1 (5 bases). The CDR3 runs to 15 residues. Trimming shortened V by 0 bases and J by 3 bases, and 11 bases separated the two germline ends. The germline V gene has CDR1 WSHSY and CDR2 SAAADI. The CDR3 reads CASSESWGGDTEAFF. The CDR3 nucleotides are TGCGCCAGCAGTGAGTCGTGGGGGGGAGACACTGAAGCTTTCTTT.

The CDR3 region has the DNA TGTGCCAGCAGCGTAGGAGCGGGAGTGAGAGAGCAGTACTTC. It is translated as CASSVGAGVREQYF. This chain joins TRBV9 and TRBJ2-7; 8 bases align to TRBD2. V gave up 0 bases and J gave up 7 bases; unmatched junction bases: 6. CDR3 size: 14 residues. CDR1 is SGDLS and CDR2 is YYNGEE in the germline V gene.

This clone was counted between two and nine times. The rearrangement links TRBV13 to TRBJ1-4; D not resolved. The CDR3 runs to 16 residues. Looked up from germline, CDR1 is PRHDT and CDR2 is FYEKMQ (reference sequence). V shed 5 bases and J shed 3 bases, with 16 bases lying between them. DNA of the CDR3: TGTGCCAGCAGCACATGGACCCAAGGCGCTAATGAAAAACTGTTTTTT. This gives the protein CASSTWTQGANEKLFF.

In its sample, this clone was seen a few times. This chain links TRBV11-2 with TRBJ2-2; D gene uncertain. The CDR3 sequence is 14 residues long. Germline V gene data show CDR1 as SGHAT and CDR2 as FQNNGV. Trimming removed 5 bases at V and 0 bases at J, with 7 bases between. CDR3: CASSQASNTGELFF. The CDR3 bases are TGTGCCAGCAGCCAAGCATCGAACACCGGGGAGCTGTTTTTT.

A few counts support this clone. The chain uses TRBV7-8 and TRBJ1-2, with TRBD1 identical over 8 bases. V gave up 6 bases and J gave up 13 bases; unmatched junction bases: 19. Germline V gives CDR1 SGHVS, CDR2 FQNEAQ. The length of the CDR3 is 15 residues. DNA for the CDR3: TGTGCCAGCAGGTCCGGAATATATCAGGACAGGGTAGGCACCTTC. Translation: CASRSGIYQDRVGTF.

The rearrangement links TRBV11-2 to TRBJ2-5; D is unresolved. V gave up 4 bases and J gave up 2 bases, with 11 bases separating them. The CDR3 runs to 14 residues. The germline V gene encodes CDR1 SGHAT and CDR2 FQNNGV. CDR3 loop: CASSSTAIQETQYF. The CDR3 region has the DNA TGTGCCAGCAGCTCAACAGCGATTCAAGAGACCCAGTACTTC.

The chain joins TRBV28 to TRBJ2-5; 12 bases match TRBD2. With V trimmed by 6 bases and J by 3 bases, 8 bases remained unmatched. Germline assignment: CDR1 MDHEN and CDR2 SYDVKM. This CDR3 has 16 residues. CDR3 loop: CASSTRLAGVEETQYF. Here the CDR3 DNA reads TGTGCCAGCAGCACCCGACTAGCGGGAGTAGAAGAGACCCAGTACTTC. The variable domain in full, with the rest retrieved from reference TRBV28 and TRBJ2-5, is DVKVTQSSRYLVKRTGEKVFLECVQDMDHENMFWYRQDPGLGLRLIYFSYDVKMKEKGDIPEGYSVSREKKERFSLILESASTNQTSMYLCASSTRLAGVEETQYFGPGTRLLVL.

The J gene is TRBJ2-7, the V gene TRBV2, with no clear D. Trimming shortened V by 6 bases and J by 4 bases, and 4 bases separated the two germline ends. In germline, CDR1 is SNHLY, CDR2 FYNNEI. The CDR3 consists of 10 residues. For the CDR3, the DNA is TGTGCCAGCAGGGTTTACGAGCAGTACTTC. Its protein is CASRVYEQYF.

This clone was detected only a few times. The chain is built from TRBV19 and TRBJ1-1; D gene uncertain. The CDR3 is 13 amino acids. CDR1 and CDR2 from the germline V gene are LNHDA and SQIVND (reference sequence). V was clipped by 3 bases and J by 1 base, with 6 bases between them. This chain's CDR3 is CASSISGNTEAFF. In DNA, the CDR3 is TGTGCCAGTAGTATTAGTGGGAACACTGAAGCTTTCTTT. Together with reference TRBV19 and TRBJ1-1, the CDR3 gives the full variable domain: DGGITQSPKYLFRKEGQNVTLSCEQNLNHDAMYWYRQDPGQGLRLIYYSQIVNDFQKGDIAEGYSVSREKKESFPLTVTSAQKNPTAFYLCASSISGNTEAFFGQGTRLTVV.

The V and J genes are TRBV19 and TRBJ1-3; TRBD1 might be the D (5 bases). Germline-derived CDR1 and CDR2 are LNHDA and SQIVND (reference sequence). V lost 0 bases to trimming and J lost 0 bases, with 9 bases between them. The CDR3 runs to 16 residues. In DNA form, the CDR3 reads TGTGCCAGTAGTATAGATGCGCAGGGCTCTGGAAACACCATATATTTT. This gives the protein CASSIDAQGSGNTIYF.

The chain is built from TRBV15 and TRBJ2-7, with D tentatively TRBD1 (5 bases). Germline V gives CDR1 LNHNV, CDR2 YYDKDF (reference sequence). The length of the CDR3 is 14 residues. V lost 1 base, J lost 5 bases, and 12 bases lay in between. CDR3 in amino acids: CATSRVQGTHEQYF. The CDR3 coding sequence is TGTGCCACCAGCAGAGTGCAGGGCACCCACGAGCAGTACTTC.

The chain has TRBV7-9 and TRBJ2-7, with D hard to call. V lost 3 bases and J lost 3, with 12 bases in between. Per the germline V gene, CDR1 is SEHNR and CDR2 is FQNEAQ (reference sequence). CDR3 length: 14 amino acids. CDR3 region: CASSFGSRYYEQYF. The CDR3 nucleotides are TGTGCCAGCAGCTTCGGTAGCAGATACTACGAGCAGTACTTC.

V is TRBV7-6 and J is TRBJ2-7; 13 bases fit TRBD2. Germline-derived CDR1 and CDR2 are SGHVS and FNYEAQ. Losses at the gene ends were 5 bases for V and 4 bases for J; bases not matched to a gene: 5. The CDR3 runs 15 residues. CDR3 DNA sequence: TGTGCCAGCAGCCATGGGACTAGCGGGACATACGAGCAGTACTTC. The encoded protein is CASSHGTSGTYEQYF.

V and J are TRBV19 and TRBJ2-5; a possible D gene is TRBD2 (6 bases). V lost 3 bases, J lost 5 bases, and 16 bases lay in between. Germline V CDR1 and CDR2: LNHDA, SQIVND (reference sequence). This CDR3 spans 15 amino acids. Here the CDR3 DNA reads TGTGCCAGTAGTATGATCCTGGGACTTGAGGAGACCCAGTACTTC. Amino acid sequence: CASSMILGLEETQYF.

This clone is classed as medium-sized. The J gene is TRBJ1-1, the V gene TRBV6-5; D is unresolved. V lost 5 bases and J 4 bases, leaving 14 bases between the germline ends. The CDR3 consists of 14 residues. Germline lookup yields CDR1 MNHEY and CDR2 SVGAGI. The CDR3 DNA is TGTGCCAGCAGTCCCCGTGGAGGGCTCACTGAAGCTTTCTTT. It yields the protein CASSPRGGLTEAFF.

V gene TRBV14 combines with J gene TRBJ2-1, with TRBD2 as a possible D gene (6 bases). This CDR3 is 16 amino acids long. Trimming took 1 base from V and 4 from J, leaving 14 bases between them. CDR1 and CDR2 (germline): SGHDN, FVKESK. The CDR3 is CASSQVPGRRYNEQFF. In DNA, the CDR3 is TGTGCCAGCAGCCAAGTCCCCGGGAGAAGGTACAATGAGCAGTTCTTC.

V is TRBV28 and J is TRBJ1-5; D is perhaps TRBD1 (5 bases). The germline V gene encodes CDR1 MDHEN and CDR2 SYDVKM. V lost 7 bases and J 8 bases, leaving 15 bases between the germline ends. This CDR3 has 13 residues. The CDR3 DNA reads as TGTGCCAGCACCCTGCGGGACCACGAGCCCCAGCATTTT. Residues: CASTLRDHEPQHF. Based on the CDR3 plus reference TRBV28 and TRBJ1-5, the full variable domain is DVKVTQSSRYLVKRTGEKVFLECVQDMDHENMFWYRQDPGLGLRLIYFSYDVKMKEKGDIPEGYSVSREKKERFSLILESASTNQTSMYLCASTLRDHEPQHFGDGTRLSIL.

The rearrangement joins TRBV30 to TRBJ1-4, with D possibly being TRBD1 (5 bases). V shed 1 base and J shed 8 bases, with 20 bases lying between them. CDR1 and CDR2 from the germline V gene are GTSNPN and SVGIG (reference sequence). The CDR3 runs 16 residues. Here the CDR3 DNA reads TGTGCCTGGAGTGCCGACAGAAACAACGGCAGGGAAAAACTGTTTTTT. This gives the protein CAWSADRNNGREKLFF.

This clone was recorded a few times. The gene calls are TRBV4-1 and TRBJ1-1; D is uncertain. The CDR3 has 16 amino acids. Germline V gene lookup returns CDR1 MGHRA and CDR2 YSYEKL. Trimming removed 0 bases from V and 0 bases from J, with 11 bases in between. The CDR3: CASSQDSRSMNTEAFF. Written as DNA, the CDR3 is TGCGCCAGCAGCCAAGATTCGAGGTCCATGAACACTGAAGCTTTCTTT.